The 2 T cell receptor beta chains listed next were all sequenced from one sample in a study of T cells expressing NK-cell markers. From the 5' RACE reads, TCRdb lists one entry per CDR3 protein and no DNA. The sample has around 260,000 distinct CDR3 sequences, and its top ten clones hold around 3.9%. Sequencing was performed on blood T cells: a sorted CD56 or NKG2C T cell subset, CD4+ or CD8+ T cells, or bulk PBMC T cells (not recorded which). The receptors shown here come from a woman between 18 and 70 years old in good health.

The chain links TRBV12-3 or TRBV12-4 to TRBJ1-2; lacking DNA, the TRBD1 call made by TCRdb goes unchecked. The CDR3 has 15 amino acids. The CDR3 region is CASSLHRDLNYGYTF.

This chain's CDR3 is CASSYRREGLWTDTQYF. The chain couples TRBV6-5 to TRBJ2-3; TCRdb reports TRBD2, a call that lacks DNA to check it against. The CDR3 is made up of 17 amino acids. Germline V lookup: CDR1 MNHEY, CDR2 SVGAGI.